A single count supports the clone carrying this T cell receptor (beta chain). The data were obtained in a study of cytomegalovirus exposure and HLA in healthy donors. Produced via immunoSEQ multiplex PCR; TCRdb's table is partial and in-frame only. The sample shows roughly 60,000 clones, around 94% of them seen only once. V was shortened by 6 bases and J by 2 bases, with 18 bases between the two germline ends. The germline V gene encodes CDR1 MNHNY and CDR2 SVGAGI (reference sequence). This CDR3 is built from 16 residues. The sample taken for sequencing was PBMCs. The chain recombines TRBV6-6 with TRBJ2-3; D is possibly TRBD2 (5 bases). This TCR was recovered from a man between 18 and 35 years old in good health and CMV-seronegative. CDR3 residues: CASSPYRSGLTDTQYF. The CDR3 DNA sequence: TGTGCCAGCAGCCCCTATCGAAGCGGTCTCACAGATACGCAGTATTTT.